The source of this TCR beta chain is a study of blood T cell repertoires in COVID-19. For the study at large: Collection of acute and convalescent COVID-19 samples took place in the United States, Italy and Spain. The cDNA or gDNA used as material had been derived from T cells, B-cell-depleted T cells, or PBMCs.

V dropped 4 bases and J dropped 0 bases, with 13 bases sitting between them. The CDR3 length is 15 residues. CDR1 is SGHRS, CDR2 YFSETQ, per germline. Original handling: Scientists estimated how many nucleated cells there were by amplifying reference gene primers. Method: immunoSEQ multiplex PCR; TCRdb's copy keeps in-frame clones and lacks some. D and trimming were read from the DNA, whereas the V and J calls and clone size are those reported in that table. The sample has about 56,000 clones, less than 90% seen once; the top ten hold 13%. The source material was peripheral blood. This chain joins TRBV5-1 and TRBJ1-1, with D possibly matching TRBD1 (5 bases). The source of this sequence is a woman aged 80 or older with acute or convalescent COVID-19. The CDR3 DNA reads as TGCGCCAGCAGCATAATTACGGGGGTGAACACTGAAGCTTTCTTT. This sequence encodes CASSIITGVNTEAFF.